The 5 T cell receptor beta chains reported below all come from one sample, sequenced in a study of OX40 agonist ivuxolimab in advanced cancers. The repertoire was sequenced with immunoSEQ multiplex PCR; TCRdb's copy has only in-frame clones and lacks some. The profile shows about 48,000 clones, about four fifths of them singletons. Sample: CD4+ or CD8+ T cells sorted from blood, taken in a trial of the OX40 agonist ivuxolimab. The origin of the receptors is an adult with an advanced solid tumor such as melanoma, head and neck, liver or kidney cancer.

This clone appeared once. The V gene is TRBV11-2, the J gene TRBJ1-4; 8 bases match TRBD1. This CDR3 spans 16 amino acids. V shed 5 bases and J 4 bases; nucleotides not matched to a gene: 9. In germline, CDR1 is SGHAT, CDR2 FQNNGV. CDR3 DNA sequence: TGTGCCAGCAGCGCCCGACAGGGGCCGAGTAATGAAAAACTGTTTTTT. Amino acids: CASSARQGPSNEKLFF.

DNA for the CDR3: TGTGCCAGCAGCCCCGGGGCGGGGGACAGCAACATTCAGTACTTC. This translates into CASSPGAGDSNIQYF. The chain recombines TRBV5-4 with TRBJ2-4, with D perhaps being TRBD1 or TRBD2 (7 bases each). The germline V and J ends were trimmed by 4 bases and 7 bases, with 18 bases remaining between them. The CDR3 loop spans 15 amino acids. Per the germline V gene, CDR1 is SGHNT and CDR2 is YYREEE (reference sequence).

This chain links TRBV28 with TRBJ2-2, with unresolved D. Germline loops: CDR1 MDHEN, CDR2 SYDVKM. This CDR3 has 14 amino acids. The V end was cut by 4 bases, the J end by 5 bases, with 11 bases between. CDR3 sequence: CASSSLDLTGELFF. CDR3 DNA sequence: TGTGCCAGCAGTTCCTTGGATCTAACCGGGGAGCTGTTTTTT. The variable domain in full, with the rest retrieved from reference TRBV28 and TRBJ2-2, is DVKVTQSSRYLVKRTGEKVFLECVQDMDHENMFWYRQDPGLGLRLIYFSYDVKMKEKGDIPEGYSVSREKKERFSLILESASTNQTSMYLCASSSLDLTGELFFGEGSRLTVL.

CDR3 loop: CASSSTGGTFGYTF. As DNA, the CDR3 is TGCGCCAGCAGCTCGACAGGGGGAACTTTTGGCTACACCTTC. The V and J genes are TRBV5-1 and TRBJ1-2; 9 bases fit TRBD1. With V trimmed by 3 bases and J by 7 bases, 7 bases remained unmatched. Germline CDR1 and CDR2: SGHRS and YFSETQ. The CDR3 spans 14 residues.

The chain combines TRBV7-8 with TRBJ2-7; 11 bases map to TRBD1. J lost 4 bases, V lost 5 bases, and 7 bases had no gene match. Looked up from germline, CDR1 is SGHVS and CDR2 is FQNEAQ. This CDR3 contains 15 residues. The CDR3 reads CASSHRGDRGYEQYF. CDR3 DNA: TGTGCCAGCAGCCATAGGGGGGACAGGGGGTACGAGCAGTACTTC.